The present entry profiles one TCR beta chain with its context. This sample was taken from a study of OX40 agonist ivuxolimab in advanced cancers. Background on the study: At 82.7% male, the cohort had a mean age of roughly 60 years, ranging from roughly 20 to 79.

Unmatched junction bases numbered 7, after V lost 0 bases and J lost 6 bases. Germline V gene data show CDR1 as KGHSH and CDR2 as LQKENI. The CDR3 contains 16 residues. Sequencing used immunoSEQ multiplex PCR; TCRdb keeps in-frame clones, though not all of them. Counted here are 95,000 to 150,000 clones, around 93% occurring once; the ten biggest clones make up approximately 0.15%. The sequence was obtained from an adult with an advanced solid tumor such as melanoma, head and neck, liver or kidney cancer. The source material was CD4+ or CD8+ T cells sorted from blood, sampled in a trial of the OX40 agonist ivuxolimab. V usage is TRBV18 and J usage is TRBJ2-7, with 11 bases that match TRBD1. The CDR3 loop reads CASSPPGQGAFGEQYF. Written as DNA, the CDR3 is TGTGCCAGCTCACCACCCGGACAGGGGGCATTTGGCGAGCAGTACTTC.